A selection of T cell receptor beta chains follows, all from one sample in a study of T cells after yellow fever vaccination. TCRdb itself ran the 5' RACE reads through MiXCR, one entry per CDR3 protein. The table shows approximately 150,000 distinct CDR3 sequences, with 9.3% occurring only once. Sequencing used CD8+ T cells sorted from PBMCs, obtained 45 days after the yellow fever booster vaccination. Receptors were obtained from a man aged 18 to 35 who received the YFV17D yellow fever vaccine. The CDR3 runs from the conserved cysteine through the conserved F or W. The order of the fields is CDR3 DNA, CDR3 protein, clone size, V gene, D gene, J gene. A D gene is named only where the DNA matches it firmly. Clone size is shown for a subset of rows, as once, few, many or a class of expanded clone.

CDR3 DNA: TGCAGCGTAGTCCTACCGGGACAGGGTTACGAGCAGTACTTC
CDR3 protein: CSVVLPGQGYEQYF
clone size: -
V gene: TRBV29-1
D gene: TRBD1
J gene: TRBJ2-7

CDR3 DNA: TGTGCCAGCAGCCTGAGGACCGGGGGGGCCTCCTACGAGCAGTACTTC
CDR3 protein: CASSLRTGGASYEQYF
clone size: -
V gene: TRBV7-8
D gene: TRBD2
J gene: TRBJ2-7

CDR3 DNA: TGTGCCCGCCGACAGTCCTACGAGCAGTACTTC
CDR3 protein: CARRQSYEQYF
clone size: few
V gene: TRBV30
D gene: -
J gene: TRBJ2-7

CDR3 DNA: TGTGCCAGCAGCGGGGACAGGGAGCCCTCGGGAAATCAGGTGGCCCAGCATTTT
CDR3 protein: CASSGDREPSGNQVAQHF
clone size: many
V gene: TRBV14
D gene: TRBD1
J gene: TRBJ1-5

CDR3 DNA: TGTGCCAGCAGTAACTCGCCACAGGGGGGGGAGACCCAGTACTTC
CDR3 protein: CASSNSPQGGETQYF
clone size: many
V gene: TRBV27
D gene: -
J gene: TRBJ2-5

CDR3 DNA: TGTGCCAGCAGTTTCGACAGCTTCAATCAGCCCCAGCATTTT
CDR3 protein: CASSFDSFNQPQHF
clone size: few
V gene: TRBV28
D gene: -
J gene: TRBJ1-5

CDR3 DNA: TGTGCCAGCAGCTTAGGATCAGTGACTGGCTACACCTTC
CDR3 protein: CASSLGSVTGYTF
clone size: many
V gene: TRBV7-9
D gene: -
J gene: TRBJ1-2

CDR3 DNA: TGTGCCAGCAGTCTCCGGGACAGAACCTACGAGCAGTACTTC
CDR3 protein: CASSLRDRTYEQYF
clone size: few
V gene: TRBV25-1
D gene: TRBD1
J gene: TRBJ2-7

CDR3 DNA: TGTGCCAGCAGCCAAGGTGAAGGGGGTCGGGGTAACTACGAGCAGTACTTC
CDR3 protein: CASSQGEGGRGNYEQYF
clone size: many
V gene: TRBV4-2
D gene: -
J gene: TRBJ2-7

CDR3 DNA: TGTGCCAGCAGTTTATCTGTGACGGTAAACTACGAGCAGTACTTC
CDR3 protein: CASSLSVTVNYEQYF
clone size: few
V gene: TRBV27
D gene: -
J gene: TRBJ2-7

CDR3 DNA: TGCGCCAGCAGCCAAGATTGGAGTCTGGGCTATGAGCAGTTCTTC
CDR3 protein: CASSQDWSLGYEQFF
clone size: many
V gene: TRBV4-1
D gene: -
J gene: TRBJ2-1

CDR3 DNA: TGTGCCAGCAGTTACTCAAGGGGGGACGTGTTTCAGACCCAGTACTTC
CDR3 protein: CASSYSRGDVFQTQYF
clone size: few
V gene: TRBV6-5
D gene: -
J gene: TRBJ2-5

CDR3 DNA: TGCAGCGTTGGATTAGACTATGGCTACACCTTC
CDR3 protein: CSVGLDYGYTF
clone size: few
V gene: TRBV29-1
D gene: -
J gene: TRBJ1-2

CDR3 DNA: TGTGCCAGCAGCACTGGGTCTTTTCGTATGAACACTGAAGCTTTCTTT
CDR3 protein: CASSTGSFRMNTEAFF
clone size: -
V gene: TRBV14
D gene: -
J gene: TRBJ1-1

CDR3 DNA: TGCAGCGCCCTCAACCACCAAGAGACCCAGTACTTC
CDR3 protein: CSALNHQETQYF
clone size: few
V gene: TRBV29-1
D gene: -
J gene: TRBJ2-5

CDR3 DNA: TGTGCCAGCCGGGAACAAGACTTCCGGGACAGGCGGATCCCTGAAGCTTTCTTT
CDR3 protein: CASREQDFRDRRIPEAFF
clone size: -
V gene: TRBV7-9
D gene: TRBD1
J gene: TRBJ1-1

CDR3 DNA: TGTGCCAGCAGTTACAGCGGTTCGCTCACAGATACGCAGTATTTT
CDR3 protein: CASSYSGSLTDTQYF
clone size: -
V gene: TRBV6-2/TRBV6-3
D gene: -
J gene: TRBJ2-3

CDR3 DNA: TGTGCCAGCAGCCAAGGTCGCCAGTTGTTGGGAACTGAAGCTTTCTTT
CDR3 protein: CASSQGRQLLGTEAFF
clone size: -
V gene: TRBV7-2
D gene: -
J gene: TRBJ1-1

CDR3 DNA: TGTGCCAGCAGTCCGCTCGCGGGGACCTCCTACAATGAGCAGTTCTTC
CDR3 protein: CASSPLAGTSYNEQFF
clone size: few
V gene: TRBV28
D gene: -
J gene: TRBJ2-1

CDR3 DNA: TGCGCCAGCAGCCGAATCAGGGAGGGTGAAGCTTTCTTT
CDR3 protein: CASSRIREGEAFF
clone size: -
V gene: TRBV4-1
D gene: -
J gene: TRBJ1-1

CDR3 DNA: TGCAGCGTGGACCGGGACGGGGCTGAGACCCAGTACTTC
CDR3 protein: CSVDRDGAETQYF
clone size: -
V gene: TRBV29-1
D gene: -
J gene: TRBJ2-5

CDR3 DNA: TGTGCCAGCAGTCCCACGACCGGACAGGGGGTCGAGCAGTTCTTC
CDR3 protein: CASSPTTGQGVEQFF
clone size: -
V gene: TRBV27
D gene: TRBD1
J gene: TRBJ2-1

CDR3 DNA: TGCGCCAGCAGCCTAACTTCCGGGACAGGGGCCGGAAAACTGTTTTTT
CDR3 protein: CASSLTSGTGAGKLFF
clone size: -
V gene: TRBV4-1
D gene: TRBD1
J gene: TRBJ1-4

CDR3 DNA: TGCGCCAGCAGCCAAGCCGGTGAGCAGTTCTTC
CDR3 protein: CASSQAGEQFF
clone size: few
V gene: TRBV4-1
D gene: -
J gene: TRBJ2-1

CDR3 DNA: TGCAGCGTTGAAGATTCGGAGAGATCTGGAAACACCATATATTTT
CDR3 protein: CSVEDSERSGNTIYF
clone size: -
V gene: TRBV29-1
D gene: -
J gene: TRBJ1-3

CDR3 DNA: TGTGCCAGCAGCTCACAGGCGACCCAAGAGACCCAGTACTTC
CDR3 protein: CASSSQATQETQYF
clone size: -
V gene: TRBV7-9
D gene: -
J gene: TRBJ2-5

CDR3 DNA: TGTGCCAGCAGCTTGGACCCGGCCCCACTCGATACGCAGTATTTT
CDR3 protein: CASSLDPAPLDTQYF
clone size: -
V gene: TRBV7-6
D gene: -
J gene: TRBJ2-3

CDR3 DNA: TGTGCCAGCAGCTTATTCAGGACAGGGGGTGAAAAACTGTTTTTT
CDR3 protein: CASSLFRTGGEKLFF
clone size: -
V gene: TRBV7-9
D gene: TRBD1
J gene: TRBJ1-4

CDR3 DNA: TGTGCCACCAGGGACCTGGCGAACACTGAAGCTTTCTTT
CDR3 protein: CATRDLANTEAFF
clone size: -
V gene: TRBV24-1
D gene: -
J gene: TRBJ1-1

CDR3 DNA: TGTGCCAGCAGCCAAGATTGGGCAGGGAAGAACACCGGGGAGCTGTTTTTT
CDR3 protein: CASSQDWAGKNTGELFF
clone size: few
V gene: TRBV14
D gene: -
J gene: TRBJ2-2

CDR3 DNA: TGTGCCAGCGGCCTCATGGGGAGCGGGGGGCCGTACCAAGAGACCCAGTACTTC
CDR3 protein: CASGLMGSGGPYQETQYF
clone size: -
V gene: TRBV6-5
D gene: TRBD2
J gene: TRBJ2-5

CDR3 DNA: TGTGCCAGCAGCCAAGGGACAGGTAGAAACAATCAGCCCCAGCATTTT
CDR3 protein: CASSQGTGRNNQPQHF
clone size: few
V gene: TRBV4-2
D gene: TRBD1
J gene: TRBJ1-5

CDR3 DNA: TGTGCCAGCACCCCGGGACACGGCTCCTACGAGCAGTACTTC
CDR3 protein: CASTPGHGSYEQYF
clone size: -
V gene: TRBV6-6
D gene: -
J gene: TRBJ2-7

CDR3 DNA: TGTGCCAGCTCACCTCCCACCGGGCGCCATGAGCAGTTCTTC
CDR3 protein: CASSPPTGRHEQFF
clone size: -
V gene: TRBV18
D gene: -
J gene: TRBJ2-1

CDR3 DNA: TGTGCCAGCAGCTGGACAGGGGGAGAGCAGTTCTTC
CDR3 protein: CASSWTGGEQFF
clone size: -
V gene: TRBV7-9
D gene: TRBD1
J gene: TRBJ2-1

CDR3 DNA: TGCAGTGTCCCGGGGCCCGGGGAGCTGTTTTTT
CDR3 protein: CSVPGPGELFF
clone size: many
V gene: TRBV20-1
D gene: -
J gene: TRBJ2-2

CDR3 DNA: TGTGCCAGCAGTTGGGATCCAGGGAGCAGATGGGCCGGGGAGCTGTTTTTT
CDR3 protein: CASSWDPGSRWAGELFF
clone size: -
V gene: TRBV6-2/TRBV6-3
D gene: -
J gene: TRBJ2-2

CDR3 DNA: TGTGCCAGCACCTATAATAGCGGGGGGTACGCAGATACGCAGTATTTT
CDR3 protein: CASTYNSGGYADTQYF
clone size: few
V gene: TRBV6-5
D gene: TRBD2
J gene: TRBJ2-3

CDR3 DNA: TGTGCCAGCAGCTTAGGGCGACAGGGGCACAATGAGCAGTTCTTC
CDR3 protein: CASSLGRQGHNEQFF
clone size: few
V gene: TRBV7-8
D gene: TRBD1
J gene: TRBJ2-1

CDR3 DNA: TGTGCCAGCAGCTCAGCCCGAACAGCTTCTGAGCAGTTCTTC
CDR3 protein: CASSSARTASEQFF
clone size: few
V gene: TRBV7-9
D gene: -
J gene: TRBJ2-1

CDR3 DNA: TGTGCCAGCAGCTTACTTTCGGGTAGCGGGGGGCCCTGGAAGACCCAGTACTTC
CDR3 protein: CASSLLSGSGGPWKTQYF
clone size: many
V gene: TRBV7-2
D gene: TRBD2
J gene: TRBJ2-5

CDR3 DNA: TGCAGTGCAGACAGGGGGACAATGAACACTGAAGCTTTCTTT
CDR3 protein: CSADRGTMNTEAFF
clone size: -
V gene: TRBV20-1
D gene: TRBD1
J gene: TRBJ1-1

CDR3 DNA: TGTGCCAGCAGCCCGGACAGTTCCAAAAACATTCAGTACTTC
CDR3 protein: CASSPDSSKNIQYF
clone size: -
V gene: TRBV7-9
D gene: -
J gene: TRBJ2-4

CDR3 DNA: TGCGCCAGCAGCCAGGCTATAGTGCGAGTTTCCGCCGCCGATACGCAGTATTTT
CDR3 protein: CASSQAIVRVSAADTQYF
clone size: few
V gene: TRBV4-1
D gene: -
J gene: TRBJ2-3

CDR3 DNA: TGTGCCAGCAGACTCGACTCGGGACAGGACCAAGAGACCCAGTACTTC
CDR3 protein: CASRLDSGQDQETQYF
clone size: -
V gene: TRBV6-2/TRBV6-3
D gene: TRBD1
J gene: TRBJ2-5

CDR3 DNA: TGCAGCGTTGTCAGGGCGAGCTCAAGAGGCTACACCTTC
CDR3 protein: CSVVRASSRGYTF
clone size: -
V gene: TRBV29-1
D gene: -
J gene: TRBJ1-2

CDR3 DNA: TGTGCCAGCAGCTTGGGGCAAAAACTCTCTGGGGCCAACGTCCTGACTTTC
CDR3 protein: CASSLGQKLSGANVLTF
clone size: few
V gene: TRBV7-2
D gene: -
J gene: TRBJ2-6